Listed below are T cell receptor beta chains from one sample, sequenced in a study of response to subunit inactivated influenza vaccine. TCRdb independently ran MiXCR on the RT-PCR reads; one entry per CDR3 protein. The sample lists a few hundred thousand distinct CDR3 sequences; approximately 10% were seen once. These data are also associated with another study on T cells expressing NK-cell markers.

The sequenced sample was PBMCs from blood, obtained on the day of vaccination. These receptors were collected from a man aged 45-65 years who received an inactivated influenza vaccine. The CDR3 runs from the conserved cysteine through the conserved F or W. Each record gives: J gene, V gene, clone size, D gene, CDR3 protein, CDR3 DNA. D genes are given only for firm matches. Where a row states a size, it is once, few, many or the class of an expanded clone; other rows omit it.

TRBJ2-3	TRBV6-2/TRBV6-3	NA	NA	CASSSWDADTQYF	TGTGCCAGCAGTTCCTGGGACGCAGATACGCAGTATTTT
TRBJ2-7	TRBV6-2/TRBV6-3	many	NA	CASSWLRLPYEQYF	TGTGCCAGCAGTTGGTTGAGGCTACCCTACGAGCAGTACTTC
TRBJ2-2	TRBV27	few	NA	CASSLDAGFRGELFF	TGTGCCAGCAGTTTAGACGCAGGGTTCCGGGGGGAGCTGTTTTTT
TRBJ2-2	TRBV7-2	NA	NA	CASSWERRAVVGELFF	TGTGCCAGCAGCTGGGAACGGAGGGCCGTTGTCGGGGAGCTGTTTTTT
TRBJ2-3	TRBV29-1	many	NA	CSVAQAADTQYF	TGCAGCGTTGCCCAGGCTGCAGATACGCAGTATTTT
TRBJ2-4	TRBV7-2	many	TRBD2	CASSTSIAGRRNIQYF	TGTGCCAGCAGCACTTCAATAGCGGGAAGGAGAAACATTCAGTACTTC
TRBJ2-1	TRBV20-1	many	TRBD2	CSARDLAGYNEQFF	TGCAGTGCTAGAGATTTAGCGGGATACAATGAGCAGTTCTTC
TRBJ2-3	TRBV11-3	NA	NA	CASSANLNTQYF	TGTGCCAGCAGCGCCAACTTAAATACGCAGTATTTT
TRBJ2-1	TRBV12-3/TRBV12-4	few	TRBD2	CASTPIGTSGYNEQFF	TGTGCCAGCACCCCGATTGGGACTAGCGGGTACAATGAGCAGTTCTTC
TRBJ2-3	TRBV11-2	NA	NA	CASIPMRQRSTDTQYF	TGTGCCAGCATCCCTATGCGGCAGAGAAGCACAGATACGCAGTATTTT
TRBJ2-3	TRBV6-2/TRBV6-3	few	NA	CASLPRATKLVGTDTQYF	TGTGCCAGCCTGCCCCGGGCCACCAAACTCGTGGGCACAGATACGCAGTATTTT
TRBJ2-7	TRBV7-9	NA	NA	CASTSDVSSYEQYF	TGTGCCAGCACTTCGGACGTCAGCTCCTACGAGCAGTACTTC
TRBJ2-5	TRBV28	many	NA	CASRPPLEAQTQYF	TGTGCCAGCAGGCCTCCTTTAGAGGCGCAGACCCAGTACTTC
TRBJ2-7	TRBV20-1	NA	NA	CSASQSRYPYEQYF	TGCAGTGCTAGCCAGTCCAGGTACCCCTACGAGCAGTACTTC
TRBJ1-2	TRBV11-3	few	NA	CASSFLDGGGYTF	TGTGCCAGCAGCTTTCTGGACGGCGGGGGCTACACCTTC
TRBJ2-2	TRBV6-2/TRBV6-3	many	NA	CASSLAHTGELFF	TGTGCCAGCAGTTTAGCGCACACCGGGGAGCTGTTTTTT
TRBJ2-3	TRBV24-1	NA	NA	CATSDLATDSGGSTDTQYF	TGTGCCACCAGTGACCTCGCAACGGACAGCGGAGGAAGCACAGATACGCAGTATTTT
TRBJ2-7	TRBV5-1	few	TRBD1	CASSLRGQGANEQYF	TGCGCCAGCAGCTTGAGGGGACAGGGGGCCAACGAGCAGTACTTC
TRBJ2-3	TRBV11-2	NA	NA	CASSPRRATDTQYF	TGTGCCAGCAGTCCTCGGAGGGCCACAGATACGCAGTATTTT
TRBJ1-2	TRBV12-3/TRBV12-4	NA	NA	CASSLPGGTTPYGYTF	TGTGCCAGCAGTTTGCCCGGGGGCACAACCCCCTATGGCTACACCTTC
TRBJ2-1	TRBV20-1	many	NA	CSARGNRDLHNEQFF	TGCAGTGCTAGGGGGAACCGGGACTTACACAATGAGCAGTTCTTC
TRBJ2-3	TRBV6-1	few	NA	CASSLTSQGRTDTQYF	TGTGCCAGCAGCCTCACCTCCCAGGGTCGCACAGATACGCAGTATTTT
TRBJ2-3	TRBV30	few	NA	CAWTLALAYSTDTQYF	TGTGCCTGGACCTTGGCACTAGCCTACAGCACAGATACGCAGTATTTT
TRBJ1-5	TRBV28	NA	NA	CASLVAGDGRNQPQHF	TGTGCCAGCTTGGTCGCCGGGGACGGCCGCAATCAGCCCCAGCATTTT
TRBJ2-7	TRBV13	few	TRBD1	CASSLFRDRGKYEQYF	TGTGCCAGCAGCTTATTTAGGGACAGGGGTAAATACGAGCAGTACTTC
TRBJ2-1	TRBV11-2	few	NA	CASSLMGAAGGVGEQFF	TGTGCCAGCAGCTTAATGGGAGCGGCAGGTGGTGTCGGGGAGCAGTTCTTC
TRBJ2-2	TRBV4-3	NA	NA	CASSQALRGAGELFF	TGCGCCAGCAGCCAAGCACTCAGGGGGGCCGGGGAGCTGTTTTTT
TRBJ2-3	TRBV6-4	NA	NA	CASSDDGTGFTLAGTDTQYF	TGTGCCAGCAGTGACGACGGGACAGGGTTTACACTAGCGGGCACAGATACGCAGTATTTT
TRBJ1-1	TRBV12-3/TRBV12-4	many	TRBD1	CASSFSGTGNTEAFF	TGTGCCAGCAGTTTCTCCGGGACAGGGAACACTGAAGCTTTCTTT
TRBJ1-6	TRBV20-1	NA	NA	CSAKRQGRSPLHF	TGCAGTGCTAAGAGGCAGGGCCGCTCACCCCTCCACTTT
TRBJ1-3	TRBV7-9	few	NA	CASSPPGHSGNTIYF	TGTGCCAGCAGCCCCCCGGGGCACTCTGGAAACACCATATATTTT
TRBJ2-2	TRBV5-1	few	NA	CASSLKGSTNTGELFF	TGCGCCAGCAGCTTGAAGGGCAGTACGAACACCGGGGAGCTGTTTTTT
TRBJ2-3	TRBV6-2/TRBV6-3	once	TRBD2	CASSYATSGGADTQYF	TGTGCCAGCAGTTACGCGACTAGCGGGGGGGCAGATACGCAGTATTTT
TRBJ2-1	TRBV2	NA	NA	CASSEAWLPRGEQFF	TGTGCCAGCAGTGAAGCATGGCTCCCACGGGGAGAGCAGTTCTTC
TRBJ2-5	TRBV20-1	few	TRBD1	CSARGPGGETQYF	TGCAGTGCTAGAGGCCCAGGGGGAGAGACCCAGTACTTC
TRBJ2-1	TRBV24-1	NA	NA	CATSDLGGSNYNEQFF	TGTGCCACCAGTGATTTGGGAGGGTCGAACTACAATGAGCAGTTCTTC
TRBJ2-7	TRBV14	once	NA	CASSQAIVGEQYF	TGTGCCAGCAGCCAAGCCATAGTGGGCGAGCAGTACTTC
TRBJ2-2	TRBV11-2	many	TRBD1	CASSLGTANTGELFF	TGTGCCAGCAGTTTAGGGACAGCCAACACCGGGGAGCTGTTTTTT
TRBJ2-3	TRBV12-3/TRBV12-4	many	NA	CASGGNTDTQYF	TGTGCCAGCGGGGGGAACACAGATACGCAGTATTTT
TRBJ2-3	TRBV7-2	few	NA	CASSNFARSTDTQYF	TGTGCCAGCAGCAACTTCGCCAGGTCCACAGATACGCAGTATTTT
TRBJ2-1	TRBV7-2	NA	NA	CASSLGGFYNEQFF	TGTGCCAGCAGCTTAGGTGGCTTTTACAATGAGCAGTTCTTC
TRBJ2-1	TRBV19	few	TRBD1	CASSRDRLYNEQFF	TGTGCCAGTAGTCGGGACAGACTCTACAATGAGCAGTTCTTC
TRBJ2-2	TRBV12-3/TRBV12-4	few	TRBD1	CAILGQGGTGELFF	TGTGCCATCCTCGGACAGGGAGGCACCGGGGAGCTGTTTTTT
TRBJ1-1	TRBV12-3/TRBV12-4	few	NA	CASSTTGSTEAFF	TGTGCCAGCAGCACCACAGGGAGCACTGAAGCTTTCTTT
TRBJ2-2	TRBV7-9	few	TRBD2	CASRPTSGSGTGELFF	TGTGCCAGCAGACCTACTAGCGGGAGCGGGACCGGGGAGCTGTTTTTT
TRBJ2-3	TRBV20-1	NA	NA	CSARVQGVWTDTQYF	TGCAGTGCTAGAGTCCAAGGGGTGTGGACAGATACGCAGTATTTT
TRBJ2-2	TRBV12-3/TRBV12-4	few	TRBD1	CASSLGTGLVAGELFF	TGTGCCAGCAGTTTAGGGACAGGGTTGGTGGCCGGGGAGCTGTTTTTT
TRBJ1-1	TRBV2	few	NA	CASSESRVGTEAFF	TGTGCCAGCAGTGAATCTCGGGTGGGCACTGAAGCTTTCTTT
TRBJ2-7	TRBV23-1	NA	NA	CASSLDTGRPPGTTTYEQYF	TGCGCCAGCAGTCTTGATACCGGACGACCTCCCGGGACAACAACCTACGAGCAGTACTTC
TRBJ2-7	TRBV21-1	many	NA	CASSRNPGQFDEQYF	TGTGCCAGCAGCAGAAACCCGGGACAGTTCGACGAGCAGTACTTC
TRBJ1-3	TRBV6-1	few	NA	CASTRPSRSGNTIYF	TGTGCCAGCACCCGGCCCTCCCGCTCTGGAAACACCATATATTTT
TRBJ2-7	TRBV12-3/TRBV12-4	NA	NA	CASSRGQTVSYEQYF	TGTGCCAGCAGCCGCGGACAGACAGTCTCCTACGAGCAGTACTTC
TRBJ1-1	TRBV7-8	few	TRBD1	CASSTDREQNPFF	TGTGCCAGCAGCACCGACAGGGAACAGAATCCTTTCTTT
TRBJ2-1	TRBV24-1	NA	NA	CATSGADRQHEQFF	TGTGCCACCAGTGGGGCAGACCGCCAGCATGAGCAGTTCTTC
TRBJ1-5	TRBV24-1	NA	NA	CATSGGRANQPQHF	TGTGCCACCAGTGGGGGCCGGGCAAATCAGCCCCAGCATTTT
TRBJ2-5	TRBV25-1	NA	TRBD2	CASSEVSGLAGVRETQYF	TGTGCCAGCAGTGAAGTCTCGGGACTAGCGGGAGTTAGAGAGACCCAGTACTTC
TRBJ2-2	TRBV4-3	few	TRBD2	CASSQGLAANTGELFF	TGCGCCAGCAGCCAAGGACTAGCGGCGAACACCGGGGAGCTGTTTTTT